The present TCR beta chain was sequenced within a study of blood T cell repertoires in COVID-19. This clone was detected ten times or more. The assay was immunoSEQ multiplex PCR, and TCRdb's table has in-frame clones only and misses some. The table shows a few hundred thousand clones, with about 88% occurring only once. Germline V gene data show CDR1 as SGHTA and CDR2 as FQGNSA. CDR3 length: 15 residues. V lost 1 base and J lost 2, with 9 bases in between. Material: peripheral blood. This receptor was obtained from a man aged 55 to 70 with acute or convalescent COVID-19. The chain joins TRBV7-2 to TRBJ1-5, with D maybe TRBD1 (5 bases). CDR3 sequence (DNA): TGTGCCAGCAGCTTAGTTGCGGGGGGCAATCAGCCCCAGCATTTT. Amino acid sequence: CASSLVAGGNQPQHF.